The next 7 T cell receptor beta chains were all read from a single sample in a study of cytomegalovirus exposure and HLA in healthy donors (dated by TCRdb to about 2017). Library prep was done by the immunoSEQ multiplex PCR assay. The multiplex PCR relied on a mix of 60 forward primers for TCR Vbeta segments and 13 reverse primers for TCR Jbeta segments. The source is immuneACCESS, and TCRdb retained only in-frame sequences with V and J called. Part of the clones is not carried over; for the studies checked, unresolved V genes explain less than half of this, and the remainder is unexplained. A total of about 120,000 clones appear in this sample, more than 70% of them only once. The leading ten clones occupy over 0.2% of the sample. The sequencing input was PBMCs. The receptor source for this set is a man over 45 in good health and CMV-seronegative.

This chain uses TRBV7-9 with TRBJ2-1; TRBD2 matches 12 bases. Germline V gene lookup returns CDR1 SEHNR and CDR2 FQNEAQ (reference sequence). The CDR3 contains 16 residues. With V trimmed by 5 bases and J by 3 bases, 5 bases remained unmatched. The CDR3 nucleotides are TGTGCCAGCAGCCTTAGGACTAGCGGGAACTACAATGAGCAGTTCTTC. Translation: CASSLRTSGNYNEQFF.

The CDR3: CASPSGHNEQFF. In nucleotides, the CDR3 is TGTGCCAGCCCCAGCGGCCACAATGAGCAGTTCTTC. The chain joins TRBV7-9 to TRBJ2-1, with D possibly TRBD2 on 5 matching bases. Trimming stripped 8 bases from V and 5 bases from J, with 10 bases between. This CDR3 has 12 amino acids. From germline, CDR1 is SEHNR and CDR2 FQNEAQ (reference sequence). Using reference TRBV7-9 and TRBJ2-1 for the parts outside the CDR3, the full variable domain is DTGVSQNPRHKITKRGQNVTFRCDPISEHNRLYWYRQTLGQGPEFLTYFQNEAQLEKSRLLSDRFSAERPKGSFSTLEIQRTEQGDSAMYLCASPSGHNEQFFGPGTRLTVL.

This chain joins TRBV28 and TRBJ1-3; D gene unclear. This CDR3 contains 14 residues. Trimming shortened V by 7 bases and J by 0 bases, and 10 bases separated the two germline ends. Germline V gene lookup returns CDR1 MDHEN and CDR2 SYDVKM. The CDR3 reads CASIARFSGNTIYF. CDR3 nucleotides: TGTGCCAGCATTGCGAGATTCTCTGGAAACACCATATATTTT.

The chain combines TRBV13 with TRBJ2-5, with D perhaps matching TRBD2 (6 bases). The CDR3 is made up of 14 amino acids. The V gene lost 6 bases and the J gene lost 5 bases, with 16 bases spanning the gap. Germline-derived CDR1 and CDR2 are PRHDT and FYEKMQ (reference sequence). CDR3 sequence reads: CASSPTWGDETQYF. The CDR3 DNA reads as TGTGCCAGCAGTCCTACCTGGGGGGATGAGACCCAGTACTTC.

CDR3 DNA: TGCAGCGTCGTTGGACAGGGGGAACACTACACCTTC. It encodes CSVVGQGEHYTF. The chain has TRBV29-1 and TRBJ1-2, with 10 bases fitting TRBD1. The length of the CDR3 is 12 residues. V trimming: 6 bases; J trimming: 10 bases; junction bases outside the gene matches: 8. Germline CDR1 SQVTM, CDR2 ANQGSEA.

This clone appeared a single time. The CDR3 region has the DNA TGTGCCAGCAGCTTGACAGGGGTCAGGGCTGGCCTCCACTTT. Translated: CASSLTGVRAGLHF. The chain carries TRBV7-2 and TRBJ1-6; TRBD1 matches at 8 bases. The trim removed 3 bases at V and 15 bases at J, leaving 10 bases unmatched. Per germline, CDR1 SGHTA and CDR2 FQGNSA. The CDR3 is made up of 14 amino acids.

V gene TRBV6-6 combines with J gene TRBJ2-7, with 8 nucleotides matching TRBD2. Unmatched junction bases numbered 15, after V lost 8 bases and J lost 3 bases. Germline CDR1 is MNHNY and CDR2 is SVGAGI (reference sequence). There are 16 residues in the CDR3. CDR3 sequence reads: CASSKGSGSTGYEQYF. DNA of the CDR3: TGTGCCAGCTCAAAAGGGAGCGGGAGTACGGGCTACGAGCAGTACTTC.